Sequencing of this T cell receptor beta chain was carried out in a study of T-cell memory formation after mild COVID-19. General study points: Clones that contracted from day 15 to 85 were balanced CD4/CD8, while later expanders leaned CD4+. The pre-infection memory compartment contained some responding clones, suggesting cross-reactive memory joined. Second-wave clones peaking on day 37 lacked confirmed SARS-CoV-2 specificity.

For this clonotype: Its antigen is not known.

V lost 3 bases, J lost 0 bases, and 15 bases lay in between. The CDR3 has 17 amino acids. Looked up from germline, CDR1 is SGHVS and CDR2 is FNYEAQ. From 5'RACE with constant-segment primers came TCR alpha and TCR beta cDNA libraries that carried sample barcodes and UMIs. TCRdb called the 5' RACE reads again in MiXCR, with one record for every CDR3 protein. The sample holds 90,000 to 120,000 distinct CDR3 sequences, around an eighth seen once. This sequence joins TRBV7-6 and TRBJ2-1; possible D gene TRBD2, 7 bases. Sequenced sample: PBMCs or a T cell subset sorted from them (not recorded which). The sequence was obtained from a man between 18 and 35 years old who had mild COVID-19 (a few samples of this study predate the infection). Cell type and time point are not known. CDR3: CASSLGGATSSYNEQFF. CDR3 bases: TGTGCCAGCAGCTTGGGGGGGGCTACTAGCTCCTACAATGAGCAGTTCTTC. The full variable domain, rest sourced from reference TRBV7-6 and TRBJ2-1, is GAGVSQSPRYKVTKRGQDVALRCDPISGHVSLYWYRQALGQGPEFLTYFNYEAQQDKSGLPNDRFSAERPEGSISTLTIQRTEQRDSAMYRCASSLGGATSSYNEQFFGPGTRLTVL.